The TCR beta chain under discussion was sequenced for a study of graft-versus-host responses after intestinal transplantation. On this clone itself: Its target is unknown.

V was clipped by 6 bases and J by 2 bases; unmatched bases: 13. Germline CDR1 and CDR2: MDHEN and SYDVKM. This CDR3 is 17 amino acids long. Repertoires were generated with immunoSEQ multiplex PCR, while TCRdb's copy carries only in-frame clones and drops some. The table has over 120,000 clones, about nine tenths seen once. The chain joins TRBV28 to TRBJ2-5; TRBD1 aligns across 9 bases. This receptor was taken from a human donor who received an intestinal transplant. Sequenced here: unstimulated CD4+ T cells sorted from spleen or lymph node cells, sampled before intestinal transplant. The CDR3 bases are TGTGCCAGCAGACTTACTCACAGGGGGCTTCGGCAAGAGACCCAGTACTTC. It specifies CASRLTHRGLRQETQYF.